This paragraph reports one TCR beta chain. The antigen is not known. The data were produced by immunoSEQ multiplex PCR, yet TCRdb's version contains in-frame clones alone and is incomplete. This table holds approximately 280,000 clones, around 87% found once. The sample belongs to a study of Ad26.COV2.S vaccination and SARS-CoV-2 variants. Study summary: A participant enrolled in the COV1001 Ad26.COV2.S trial arm provided the sample. Intramuscularly, Ad26.COV2.S was given either once or twice, 56 days apart.

Study findings and constraints: Vaccinees reportedly had broad spike-specific CD8+ and CD4+ T cell responses.

Treatment reported: some 19 received Ad26.COV2.S at low or high dose, single or two shots; roughly 5 received placebo; per-sample allocation not given. Sampling was performed 63 days after the first vaccine or placebo injection. An Ad26 vector expressing Wuhan-strain SARS-CoV-2 spike served as the vaccine. V was pared by 0 bases and J by 8 bases, with 7 bases between. The germline V gene encodes CDR1 ENHRY and CDR2 SYGVKD. The CDR3 is made up of 12 amino acids. The clonotype originates from a person between 18 and 59 years old who received the Ad26.COV2.S COVID-19 vaccine or a placebo. The sequencing here drew on peripheral blood, taken in a trial of Ad26.COV2.S vaccine versus placebo. V usage is TRBV10-3 and J usage is TRBJ1-2; D not resolved. CDR3 region: CAISESGKGYTF. CDR3 nucleotide sequence: TGTGCCATCAGTGAGTCCGGGAAGGGCTACACCTTC.